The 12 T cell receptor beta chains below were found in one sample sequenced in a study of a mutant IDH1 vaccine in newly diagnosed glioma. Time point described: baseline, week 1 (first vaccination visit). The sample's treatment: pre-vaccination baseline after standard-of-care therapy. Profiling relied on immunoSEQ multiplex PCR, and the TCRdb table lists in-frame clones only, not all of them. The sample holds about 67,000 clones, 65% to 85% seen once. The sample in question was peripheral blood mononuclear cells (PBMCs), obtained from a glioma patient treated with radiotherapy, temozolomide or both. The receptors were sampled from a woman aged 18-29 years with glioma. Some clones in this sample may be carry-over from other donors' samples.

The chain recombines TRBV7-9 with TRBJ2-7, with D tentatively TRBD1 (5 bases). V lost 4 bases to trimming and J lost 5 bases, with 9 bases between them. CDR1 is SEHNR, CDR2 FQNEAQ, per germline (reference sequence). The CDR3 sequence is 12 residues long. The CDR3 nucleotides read TGTGCCAGCAGCTCGGACACCAACGAGCAGTACTTC. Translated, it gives CASSSDTNEQYF.

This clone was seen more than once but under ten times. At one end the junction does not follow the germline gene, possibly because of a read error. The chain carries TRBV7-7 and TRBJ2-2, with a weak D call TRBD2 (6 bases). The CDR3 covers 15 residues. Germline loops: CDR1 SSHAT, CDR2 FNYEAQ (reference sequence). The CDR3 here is CASSTRQGEAGELFF. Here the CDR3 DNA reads TGTGCTAGCAGCACCCGACAAGGGGAGGCCGGGGAGCTGTTTTTT.

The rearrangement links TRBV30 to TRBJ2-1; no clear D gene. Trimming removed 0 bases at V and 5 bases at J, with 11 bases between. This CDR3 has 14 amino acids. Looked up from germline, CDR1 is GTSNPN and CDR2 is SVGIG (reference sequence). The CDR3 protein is CAWSVLDRNNEQFF. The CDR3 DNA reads TGTGCCTGGAGTGTCCTCGACCGGAACAATGAGCAGTTCTTC.

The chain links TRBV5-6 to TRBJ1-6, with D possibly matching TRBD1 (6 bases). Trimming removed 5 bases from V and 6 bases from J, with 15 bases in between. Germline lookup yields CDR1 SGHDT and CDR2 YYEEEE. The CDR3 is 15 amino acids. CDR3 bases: TGTGCCAGCAGATCGGACAGCTTCCTTAATTCACCCCTCCACTTT. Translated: CASRSDSFLNSPLHF.

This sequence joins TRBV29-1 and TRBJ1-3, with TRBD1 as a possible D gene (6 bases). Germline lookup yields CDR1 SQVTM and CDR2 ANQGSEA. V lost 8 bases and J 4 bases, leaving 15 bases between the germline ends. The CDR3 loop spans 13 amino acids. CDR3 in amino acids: CSTRTVNGNTIYF. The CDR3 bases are TGCAGCACCCGGACAGTAAACGGAAACACCATATATTTT.

The CDR3 sequence: CASSPLGLSIQPQHF. The CDR3 DNA follows: TGTGCCAGCAGCCCCCTGGGACTGTCAATCCAGCCCCAGCATTTT. This rearrangement joins TRBV6-5 to TRBJ1-5; D is perhaps TRBD1 (5 bases). Germline V lookup: CDR1 MNHEY, CDR2 SVGAGI. The CDR3 contains 15 residues. Trimming cost V 6 bases and J 7 bases, with 19 bases left between them.

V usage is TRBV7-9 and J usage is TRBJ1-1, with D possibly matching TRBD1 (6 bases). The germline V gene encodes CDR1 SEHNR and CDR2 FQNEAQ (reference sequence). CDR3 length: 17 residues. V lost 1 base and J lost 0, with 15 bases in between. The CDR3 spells CASSLVVGASMNTEAFF. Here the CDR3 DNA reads TGTGCCAGCAGCTTAGTTGTGGGGGCAAGCATGAACACTGAAGCTTTCTTT.

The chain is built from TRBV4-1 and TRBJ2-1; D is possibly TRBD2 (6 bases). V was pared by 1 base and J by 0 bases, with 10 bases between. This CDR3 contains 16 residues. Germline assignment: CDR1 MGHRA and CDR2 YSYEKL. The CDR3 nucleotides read TGCGCCAGCAGCCAAGGGCTCGGGGGCTCCTACAATGAGCAGTTCTTC. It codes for CASSQGLGGSYNEQFF.

This chain's CDR3 is CASRTAGQGLGYTEAFF. CDR3 nucleotide sequence: TGTGCCAGCAGAACGGCCGGACAGGGGCTAGGGTACACTGAAGCTTTCTTT. The chain carries TRBV27 and TRBJ1-1; 9 bases line up with TRBD1. CDR3 length: 17 amino acids. The germline CDR1 and CDR2 sequences are MNHEY and SMNVEV (reference sequence). The V and J ends lost 6 bases and 3 bases, in that order; junction bases with no gene match: 14.

The chain's CDR3 is CASSDAGFIRRNTIYF. CDR3 sequence (DNA): TGTGCCAGCAGTGATGCGGGGTTTATTCGGCGAAACACCATATATTTT. The chain combines TRBV6-1 with TRBJ1-3; D ambiguous. The CDR3 loop spans 16 amino acids. Germline values: CDR1 MNHNS, CDR2 SASEGT. V dropped 3 bases and J dropped 5 bases, with 17 bases sitting between them.

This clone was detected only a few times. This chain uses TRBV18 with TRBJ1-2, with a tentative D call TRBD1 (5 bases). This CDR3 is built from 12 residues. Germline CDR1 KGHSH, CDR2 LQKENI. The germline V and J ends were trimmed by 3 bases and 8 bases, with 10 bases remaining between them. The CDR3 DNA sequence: TGTGCCAGCTCACCCGGATGGGACGGCTACACCTTC. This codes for CASSPGWDGYTF.

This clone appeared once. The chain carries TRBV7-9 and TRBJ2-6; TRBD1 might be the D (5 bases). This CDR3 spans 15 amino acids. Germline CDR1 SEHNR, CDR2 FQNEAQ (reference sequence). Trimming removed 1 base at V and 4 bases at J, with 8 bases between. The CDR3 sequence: CASSLVGAGANVLTF. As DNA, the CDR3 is TGTGCCAGCAGCTTAGTAGGGGCCGGGGCCAACGTCCTGACTTTC. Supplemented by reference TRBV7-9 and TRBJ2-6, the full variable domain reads DTGVSQNPRHKITKRGQNVTFRCDPISEHNRLYWYRQTLGQGPEFLTYFQNEAQLEKSRLLSDRFSAERPKGSFSTLEIQRTEQGDSAMYLCASSLVGAGANVLTFGAGSRLTVL.